These 27 T cell receptor beta chains came from one sample sequenced in a study of patients and donors after allogeneic stem cell transplantation. TCRdb recomputed calls from the RT-PCR reads with MiXCR, one row per CDR3 protein. The sample lists under 200,000 distinct CDR3 sequences, approximately 30% seen once, with approximately 3.5% in the top ten. Source material: blood, either unsorted or a sorted T cell fraction (not recorded which). Receptor source: a human donor who was either an allogeneic HSCT recipient or a stem cell or donor lymphocyte infusion donor (not recorded which). It is not recorded whose cells these are; they may come from a transplant donor.

This clonotype was seen many times. The genes are TRBV7-9 and TRBJ1-5; unclear D gene. Germline V gene data show CDR1 as SEHNR and CDR2 as FQNEAQ (reference sequence). The CDR3 covers 12 residues. Trimming left V 3 bases short and J 3 bases short, with 3 bases between. The CDR3 nucleotides read TGTGCCAGCAGCTTTGCCAATCAGCCCCAGCATTTT. Protein: CASSFANQPQHF.

V is TRBV24-1 and J is TRBJ2-1; no clear D gene. Germline V gives CDR1 KGHDR, CDR2 SFDVKD. V shed 2 bases and J shed 5 bases, with 0 bases lying between them. The CDR3 length is 11 residues. CDR3 coding DNA: TGTGCCACCAGTGATTACAATGAGCAGTTCTTC. As protein: CATSDYNEQFF.

This clonotype was recorded a few times. V usage is TRBV28 and J usage is TRBJ1-1; D is unresolved. The CDR3 is made up of 12 amino acids. Germline-derived CDR1 and CDR2 are MDHEN and SYDVKM. Deletions cut 3 bases from V and 12 bases from J, with 14 bases between. CDR3 in amino acids: CASSFVESRTFF. CDR3 nucleotide sequence: TGTGCCAGCAGTTTTGTGGAGTCTAGGACTTTCTTT.

This clonotype showed up many times. V usage is TRBV9 and J usage is TRBJ2-1, with D possibly matching TRBD2 (6 bases). Trimming removed 2 bases at V and 6 bases at J, with 9 bases between. Germline V gives CDR1 SGDLS, CDR2 YYNGEE. CDR3 length equals 13 residues. The CDR3 DNA reads TGTGCCAGCAGCGTTAGCGGAGGCAATGAGCAGTTCTTC. This gives the protein CASSVSGGNEQFF.

The chain is built from TRBV6-2 or TRBV6-3 and TRBJ2-5, with D perhaps TRBD1 or TRBD2 (6 bases each). The CDR3 covers 18 residues. Looked up from germline, CDR1 is MNHEY and CDR2 is SVGEGT. V lost 3 bases and J 4 bases, leaving 24 bases between the germline ends. The CDR3 coding sequence is TGTGCCAGCAGTTATACCGCGTGGGGGCGGGAAGCATCAGAGACCCAGTACTTC. It is translated as CASSYTAWGREASETQYF.

This rearrangement joins TRBV28 to TRBJ1-2; D is undetermined. Germline V gene data show CDR1 as MDHEN and CDR2 as SYDVKM. The CDR3 is 13 residues long. V was cut by 6 bases and J by 4 bases, with 12 bases left in between. The CDR3 loop reads CASSSNGGYGYTF. CDR3 bases: TGTGCCAGCAGCTCCAACGGTGGCTATGGCTACACCTTC.

The chain employs TRBV5-6 and TRBJ2-3; D remains ambiguous. Germline V gene data show CDR1 as SGHDT and CDR2 as YYEEEE. V was trimmed by 0 bases and J by 4 bases, leaving 9 bases between them. The CDR3 extends over 14 amino acids. The CDR3 region is CASSLGYGADTQYF. DNA of the CDR3: TGTGCCAGCAGCTTGGGTTACGGAGCAGATACGCAGTATTTT.

Only a few counts were recorded for this clonotype. The chain is built from TRBV20-1 and TRBJ2-2; 9 bases fit TRBD2. From germline, CDR1 is DFQATT and CDR2 SNEGSKA (reference sequence). V lost 3 bases and J lost 6; bases outside the gene matches: 8. CDR3 length equals 15 residues. This CDR3 is CSASFRGRAPGELFF. The CDR3 DNA reads as TGCAGTGCTAGTTTTCGCGGGAGGGCCCCCGGGGAGCTGTTTTTT.

The chain employs TRBV9 and TRBJ2-2; maybe TRBD2 (6 bases). The V end lost 4 bases, the J end lost 8 bases, and 21 bases lay between the germline ends. The CDR3 sequence is 16 residues long. Germline loops: CDR1 SGDLS, CDR2 YYNGEE. The CDR3 loop reads CASSYGSPTSYGELFF. The CDR3 DNA reads as TGTGCCAGCAGCTACGGGAGTCCCACGAGTTATGGGGAGCTGTTTTTT.

This clonotype occurred many times. The chain uses TRBV20-1 and TRBJ1-6; D is unclear. Germline CDR1 is DFQATT and CDR2 is SNEGSKA (reference sequence). The CDR3 has 13 residues. Trimming took off 3 bases at V and 4 bases at J, with 7 bases between the two ends. The CDR3 here is CSASLPYNSPLHF. Written as DNA, the CDR3 is TGCAGTGCTAGTCTGCCTTATAATTCACCCCTCCACTTT.

In this sample, this clonotype turned up many times. V is TRBV4-1 and J is TRBJ2-3; no clear D gene. This CDR3 region has 13 residues. Germline lookup yields CDR1 MGHRA and CDR2 YSYEKL. V gave up 0 bases and J gave up 5 bases, with 6 bases separating them. DNA for the CDR3: TGCGCCAGCAGCCAAGAGGAAGGAGATACGCAGTATTTT. This gives the protein CASSQEEGDTQYF.

This clonotype was recorded a few times. This sequence joins TRBV15 and TRBJ1-4; D gene unclear. Germline values: CDR1 LNHNV, CDR2 YYDKDF (reference sequence). The CDR3 extends over 12 amino acids. Deletions cut 1 base from V and 8 bases from J, with 5 bases between. CDR3 region: CATSRVDEKLFF. The CDR3 region has the DNA TGTGCCACCAGCAGAGTAGACGAAAAACTGTTTTTT.

The CDR3 region has the DNA TGCAGTGCTTGGGACACCATCTCTGGAAACACCATATATTTT. Residues: CSAWDTISGNTIYF. This chain uses TRBV20-1 with TRBJ1-3, with D tentatively TRBD1 (6 bases). Germline CDR1 and CDR2: DFQATT and SNEGSKA (reference sequence). Trimming shortened V by 5 bases and J by 0 bases, and 11 bases separated the two germline ends. This CDR3 has 14 amino acids.

This clonotype appeared once. J is TRBJ2-1 and V is TRBV6-2 or TRBV6-3; TRBD2 agrees at 7 bases. The CDR3 has 17 amino acids. The germline V gene encodes CDR1 MNHEY and CDR2 SVGEGT. V gave up 7 bases and J gave up 7 bases; unmatched junction bases: 19. The CDR3 DNA reads TGTGCCAGCATTACACCAACCGGGACTACCAGACGAAATGAGCAGTTCTTC. It specifies CASITPTGTTRRNEQFF.

The genes are TRBV12-3 or TRBV12-4 and TRBJ2-2; TRBD1 matches 12 bases. The CDR3 is made up of 15 amino acids. V shed 6 bases and J 7 bases; nucleotides not matched to a gene: 6. The CDR3 sequence: CASSPGQGAFGELFF. DNA for the CDR3: TGTGCCAGCAGCCCGGGACAGGGGGCCTTCGGGGAGCTGTTTTTT.

This clonotype was detected ten times or more. The chain couples TRBV2 to TRBJ1-5; D unclear. Germline V gene lookup returns CDR1 SNHLY and CDR2 FYNNEI. The CDR3 contains 13 residues. Trimming took off 7 bases at V and 6 bases at J, with 13 bases between the two ends. The DNA for the CDR3 is TGTGCCAGCACCCTTCGGGCGAGTCAGCCCCAGCATTTT. It yields the protein CASTLRASQPQHF.

This clonotype was counted a few times. The genes are TRBV6-2 or TRBV6-3 and TRBJ2-7; maybe TRBD2 (6 bases). The CDR3 runs 16 residues. Germline assignment: CDR1 MNHEY and CDR2 SVGEGT. Between the trimmed V and J ends, which lost 2 bases and 0 bases, there was a span of 14 bases. DNA of the CDR3: TGTGCCAGCAGTTACGGAGGGACGGTTCCCTCCTACGAGCAGTACTTC. Protein: CASSYGGTVPSYEQYF.

This clonotype came up many times. The CDR3 protein is CAISVSAPNTGELFF. In nucleotides, the CDR3 is TGTGCCATCAGTGTTAGCGCCCCGAACACCGGGGAGCTGTTTTTT. This rearrangement joins TRBV10-3 to TRBJ2-2; maybe TRBD2 (5 bases). The CDR3 contains 15 residues. V lost 4 bases and J 0 bases, leaving 9 bases between the germline ends. Germline assignment: CDR1 ENHRY and CDR2 SYGVKD.

The V call is TRBV4-3, the J call TRBJ1-1, with 7 nucleotides matching TRBD1. This CDR3 region has 14 residues. Germline CDR1 LGHNA, CDR2 YSLEER. V lost 1 base and J lost 7; bases outside the gene matches: 6. CDR3 in DNA: TGCGCCAGCAGCCAAGGCGTCAGGGGGTTTGAAGCTTTCTTT. Its translation: CASSQGVRGFEAFF.

This clonotype was picked up a small number of times. CDR3 coding DNA: TGTGCCAGCAGCCGGACGGGACAGGGGTACAATGAGCAGTTCTTC. Translating gives CASSRTGQGYNEQFF. The gene calls are TRBV7-6 and TRBJ2-1, with 10 nucleotides matching TRBD1. Germline V gene sequence: CDR1 SGHVS, CDR2 FNYEAQ. Trimming at V came to 5 bases and at J to 4 bases, leaving 5 bases not matched to a gene. The length of the CDR3 is 15 residues.

The chain carries TRBV6-5 and TRBJ1-2, with TRBD1 matching over 7 bases. V dropped 7 bases and J dropped 7; count of bases not matched to a gene: 18. CDR3 size: 16 residues. Germline loops: CDR1 MNHEY, CDR2 SVGAGI. Here the CDR3 DNA reads TGTGCCAGCACCGATCTCGGAGGGGGCTCCTGGGGTGGCTACACCTTC. Translation gives CASTDLGGGSWGGYTF.

This clonotype was seen a handful of times. V and J are TRBV5-1 and TRBJ1-3; D gene unclear. Trimming removed 1 base at V and 0 bases at J, with 14 bases between. The CDR3 sequence is 17 residues long. The germline V gene has CDR1 SGHRS and CDR2 YFSETQ. The CDR3 DNA is TGCGCCAGCAGCTTGACACCGACAAGCCTCTCTGGAAACACCATATATTTT. It is translated as CASSLTPTSLSGNTIYF. Full variable domain (outside the CDR3, taken from reference TRBV5-1 and TRBJ1-3): KAGVTQTPRYLIKTRGQQVTLSCSPISGHRSVSWYQQTPGQGLQFLFEYFSETQRNKGNFPGRFSGRQFSNSRSEMNVSTLELGDSALYLCASSLTPTSLSGNTIYFGEGSWLTVV.

This clonotype was counted a few times. The chain employs TRBV9 and TRBJ2-4; D gene uncertain. This CDR3 region has 13 residues. Germline V gene data show CDR1 as SGDLS and CDR2 as YYNGEE. V lost 0 bases and J lost 4, with 5 bases in between. The CDR3 region is CASSVGVKNIQYF. The CDR3 DNA reads TGTGCCAGCAGCGTAGGGGTGAAAAACATTCAGTACTTC.

This clonotype has just a few counts. J is TRBJ2-5 and V is TRBV3-1; possibly TRBD1 for D (5 bases). There are 15 residues in the CDR3. V lost 1 base and J lost 2, with 11 bases in between. Germline V gene sequence: CDR1 LGHDT, CDR2 YNNKEL (reference sequence). CDR3 coding DNA: TGTGCCAGCAGCCAAGTCGGGCAGGGACAAGAGACCCAGTACTTC. It codes for CASSQVGQGQETQYF.

V is TRBV20-1 and J is TRBJ2-4, with D perhaps TRBD1 (6 bases). V was trimmed by 0 bases and J by 5 bases, leaving 14 bases between them. The germline V gene has CDR1 DFQATT and CDR2 SNEGSKA (reference sequence). CDR3 length equals 15 residues. This CDR3 is CSARDGAGDQNIQYF. CDR3 in DNA: TGCAGTGCTAGAGATGGCGCAGGGGATCAAAACATTCAGTACTTC.

As DNA, the CDR3 is TGTGCCAGCAGCCTCTGGGGTGGAACAGATACGCAGTATTTT. Translating it yields CASSLWGGTDTQYF. This chain connects TRBV7-8 to TRBJ2-3; D not resolved. Looked up from germline, CDR1 is SGHVS and CDR2 is FQNEAQ. V was shortened by 5 bases and J by 3 bases, with 12 bases between the two germline ends. The CDR3 loop spans 14 amino acids.

This chain links TRBV6-5 with TRBJ2-3; D possibly corresponds to TRBD2 (5 bases). Trimming took off 6 bases at V and 0 bases at J, with 10 bases between the two ends. Germline V CDR1 and CDR2: MNHEY, SVGAGI. The CDR3 extends over 14 amino acids. CDR3 coding DNA: TGTGCCAGCAGGATGAGCGGTAGCACAGATACGCAGTATTTT. It translates to CASRMSGSTDTQYF.